Listed below are T cell receptor beta chains from one sample, sequenced in a study of post-analysis software for immune sequencing data. TCRdb called the PCR reads again in MiXCR, with one record for every CDR3 protein. The sample lists roughly 800,000 distinct CDR3 sequences, about 32% occurring once. Material for sequencing was blood. These receptors were taken from a girl aged 10 to 17 with multiple sclerosis. The CDR3 runs from the conserved cysteine through the conserved F or W. Each record gives: clone size, D gene, J gene, V gene, CDR3 protein, CDR3 DNA. A D gene is named only where the DNA matches it firmly. A clone size is listed for some rows: how often the clone was seen (once, few, many), or a class if it is expanded.

few - TRBJ2-1 TRBV15 CATSRGRSATRYNEQFF TGTGCCACCAGCAGAGGGAGGAGCGCGACTAGATACAATGAGCAGTTCTTC
- - TRBJ1-2 TRBV20-1 CSAPQGGGYTF TGCAGTGCGCCACAGGGCGGTGGCTACACCTTC
few TRBD2 TRBJ2-7 TRBV5-5 CASSLARGRVDEQYF TGTGCCAGCAGCTTGGCCCGCGGGAGGGTGGACGAGCAGTACTTC
- - TRBJ2-5 TRBV12-3/TRBV12-4 CASSFRLDQETQYF TGTGCCAGCAGTTTTAGGCTAGACCAAGAGACCCAGTACTTC
- TRBD2 TRBJ2-1 TRBV7-8 CASSLFGSGSSYNEQFF TGTGCCAGCAGCTTATTCGGTAGCGGGAGCTCCTACAATGAGCAGTTCTTC
- TRBD2 TRBJ2-3 TRBV29-1 CSVIAGAGGDTQYF TGCAGCGTCATAGCGGGGGCCGGGGGAGATACGCAGTATTTT
- - TRBJ2-1 TRBV12-5 CASGLVQGRGSGDEQFF TGTGCTAGTGGTTTGGTACAGGGCAGGGGCAGCGGGGATGAGCAGTTCTTC
many - TRBJ1-2 TRBV20-1 CSAMTGPMDGYTF TGCAGTGCAATGACAGGCCCTATGGATGGCTACACCTTC
few - TRBJ1-2 TRBV7-2 CASSPEGGRLGGYTF TGTGCCAGCAGCCCCGAGGGGGGGCGCCTAGGGGGCTACACCTTC
- - TRBJ2-1 TRBV7-2 CASSPRWGNEQFF TGTGCCAGCAGCCCTCGTTGGGGTAATGAGCAGTTCTTC
- - TRBJ2-1 TRBV5-1 CASSQDHEQFF TGCGCCAGCAGCCAGGATCATGAGCAGTTCTTC
- - TRBJ2-5 TRBV5-8 CASSLYGGETQYF TGTGCCAGCAGCTTGTATGGGGGAGAGACCCAGTACTTC
few - TRBJ2-7 TRBV18 CASSPGRSLPYEQYF TGTGCCAGCTCACCAGGGCGGAGCCTCCCCTACGAGCAGTACTTC
- TRBD1 TRBJ2-7 TRBV7-9 CASSLTGAPPNEQYF TGTGCCAGCAGCTTGACAGGGGCCCCTCCCAATGAGCAGTACTTC
- - TRBJ1-1 TRBV6-2/TRBV6-3 CASTEDRGFGTEAFF TGTGCCAGCACGGAGGATCGGGGGTTTGGGACTGAAGCTTTCTTT
- - TRBJ1-2 TRBV28 CASSSLNYGYTF TGTGCCAGCAGTTCTCTTAACTATGGCTACACCTTC
few - TRBJ1-1 TRBV6-5 CASSPRDGTEAFF TGTGCCAGCAGTCCCCGGGACGGCACTGAAGCTTTCTTT
few - TRBJ1-2 TRBV6-1 CASSEATASYGYTF TGTGCCAGCAGTGAAGCCACAGCGTCCTATGGCTACACCTTC
few - TRBJ2-1 TRBV11-2 CASSTLSPGANEQFF TGTGCCAGCAGCACCCTTTCCCCGGGAGCAAATGAGCAGTTCTTC
- - TRBJ2-1 TRBV5-1 CASSSRAGGHNEQFF TGCGCCAGCAGCTCAAGGGCCGGGGGGCACAATGAGCAGTTCTTC
few - TRBJ1-1 TRBV28 CASLKGQKKAFF TGTGCCAGCCTAAAGGGGCAGAAAAAAGCTTTCTTT
- - TRBJ1-6 TRBV27 CASSRPTGSYSPLHF TGTGCCAGCAGTCGCCCTACAGGGAGCTATTCACCCCTCCACTTT
- - TRBJ1-1 TRBV27 CASSSGWMNTEAFF TGTGCCAGCAGTTCAGGGTGGATGAACACTGAAGCTTTCTTT
- - TRBJ2-1 TRBV3-1 CASSQVFGRGARPYNEQFF TGTGCCAGCAGCCAAGTATTCGGCAGGGGGGCCCGACCCTACAATGAGCAGTTCTTC